These 21 T cell receptor beta chains were sequenced from one sample in a study of blood T cell repertoires in COVID-19. Here immunoSEQ multiplex PCR was the method, and the copy in TCRdb shows in-frame clones only, minus some. The table has approximately 160,000 clones, 76% seen once; the top ten hold more than 3%. Sequenced material: peripheral blood. These TCRs come from an elderly woman with acute or convalescent COVID-19.

The chain links TRBV3-1 (or the pseudogene TRBV3-2) to TRBJ2-1; tentatively, D is TRBD2 (6 bases). Germline V CDR1 and CDR2: LGHDT, YNNKEL (reference sequence). V was trimmed by 2 bases and J by 10 bases, leaving 15 bases between them. The CDR3 runs 14 residues. CDR3 sequence: CASSQFRDFGEQFF. Written as DNA, the CDR3 is TGTGCCAGCAGCCAATTCCGGGACTTTGGGGAGCAGTTCTTC.

This chain links TRBV5-8 with TRBJ1-4, with 7 bases fitting TRBD1. V shed 3 bases and J 8 bases; nucleotides not matched to a gene: 7. Germline V gives CDR1 SGHTS, CDR2 YDEGEE. This CDR3 spans 14 amino acids. The CDR3: CASSSGQVGEKLFF. The CDR3 coding sequence is TGTGCCAGCAGCTCAGGACAGGTCGGAGAAAAACTGTTTTTT.

The CDR3: CASSTPDRADFYGYTF. CDR3 coding DNA: TGTGCCAGTAGTACCCCCGACAGGGCCGACTTCTATGGCTACACCTTC. The V gene is TRBV19, the J gene TRBJ1-2; 7 bases match TRBD1. The germline V gene encodes CDR1 LNHDA and CDR2 SQIVND (reference sequence). V shed 4 bases and J 4 bases; nucleotides not matched to a gene: 12. There are 16 residues in the CDR3.

This chain connects TRBV3-1 (or the pseudogene TRBV3-2) to TRBJ2-1; 11 bases align to TRBD2. This CDR3 has 15 amino acids. With 0 bases clipped from V and 12 bases from J, the junction kept 7 bases outside the gene matches. Germline V gene lookup returns CDR1 LGHDT and CDR2 YNNKEL (reference sequence). The chain's CDR3 is CASSQDLLAGVWQFF. The CDR3 DNA sequence: TGTGCCAGCAGCCAAGATCTACTAGCGGGAGTTTGGCAGTTCTTC.

The chain employs TRBV6-2 or TRBV6-3 and TRBJ2-5; 8 bases are a match to TRBD2. The CDR3 length is 15 residues. The germline gives CDR1 MNHEY, CDR2 SVGEGT. The V and J ends lost 6 bases and 7 bases, in that order; junction bases with no gene match: 13. The CDR3 region has the DNA TGTGCCAGCAGCACCCCGGGAGTAGCGGGGTCGACCCAGTACTTC. Protein sequence: CASSTPGVAGSTQYF.

This clone was observed a single time. This rearrangement joins TRBV30 to TRBJ1-5; 8 bases match TRBD1. The CDR3 has 14 amino acids. With V trimmed by 2 bases and J by 2 bases, 2 bases remained unmatched. Germline V gives CDR1 GTSNPN, CDR2 SVGIG (reference sequence). CDR3 DNA: TGTGCCTGGAGTTCGACAGGGGGCAATCAGCCCCAGCATTTT. It codes for CAWSSTGGNQPQHF.

V and J are TRBV11-3 and TRBJ1-3; weak D call: TRBD1 (5 bases). V gave up 3 bases and J gave up 0 bases, with 12 bases separating them. The CDR3 loop spans 16 amino acids. Germline CDR1 is SGHNT and CDR2 is YENEEA. CDR3 region: CASSLGLGDSGNTIYF. The CDR3 DNA reads as TGTGCCAGCAGCTTGGGTTTAGGGGACTCTGGAAACACCATATATTTT. The entire variable domain, with the rest obtained from reference TRBV11-3 and TRBJ1-3, is as follows: EAGVVQSPRYKIIEKKQPVAFWCNPISGHNTLYWYLQNLGQGPELLIRYENEEAVDDSQLPKDRFSAERLKGVDSTLKIQPAELGDSAVYLCASSLGLGDSGNTIYFGEGSWLTVV.

This chain joins TRBV6-6 and TRBJ2-5; TRBD1 agrees at 7 bases. Germline CDR1 reads MNHNY; CDR2 reads SVGAGI (reference sequence). With V trimmed by 2 bases and J by 2 bases, 5 bases remained unmatched. The CDR3 extends over 15 amino acids. For the CDR3, the DNA is TGTGCCAGCAGTTACCAGGGACAGAAACAAGAGACCCAGTACTTC. It yields the protein CASSYQGQKQETQYF.

This clone appeared once. The chain carries TRBV5-1 and TRBJ1-1, with D maybe TRBD1 (6 bases). The CDR3 covers 14 residues. Deletions cut 6 bases from V and 0 bases from J, with 12 bases between. Germline CDR1 and CDR2: SGHRS and YFSETQ. CDR3 amino acids: CASTETGMNTEAFF. CDR3 DNA: TGCGCCAGCACAGAGACAGGCATGAACACTGAAGCTTTCTTT.

A few counts support this clone. In DNA, the CDR3 is TGTGCCAGCAGCCCGAGGGAGACCCAGTACTTC. Translation: CASSPRETQYF. The chain employs TRBV6-6 and TRBJ2-5; D is unresolved. The CDR3 length is 11 residues. Germline V CDR1 and CDR2: MNHNY, SVGAGI (reference sequence). V lost 6 bases to trimming and J lost 5 bases, with 7 bases between them.

This clone was picked up a small number of times. The rearrangement joins TRBV4-3 to TRBJ1-6, with D unclear. Trimming shortened V by 1 base and J by 9 bases, and 7 bases separated the two germline ends. This CDR3 is built from 13 residues. The germline CDR1 and CDR2 sequences are LGHNA and YSLEER. Here the CDR3 reads CASSQVRGSPLHF. The CDR3 DNA reads as TGCGCCAGCAGCCAAGTTCGGGGTTCACCCCTCCACTTT.

This sequence joins TRBV5-1 and TRBJ1-4; 11 bases fit TRBD1. The CDR3 consists of 14 residues. Germline V gene data show CDR1 as SGHRS and CDR2 as YFSETQ. V was clipped by 3 bases and J by 6 bases; unmatched bases: 1. The CDR3 is CASSWDRGDEKLFF. For the CDR3, the DNA is TGCGCCAGCAGCTGGGACAGGGGGGATGAAAAACTGTTTTTT. The full variable domain, with the rest looked up from reference TRBV5-1 and TRBJ1-4, is KAGVTQTPRYLIKTRGQQVTLSCSPISGHRSVSWYQQTPGQGLQFLFEYFSETQRNKGNFPGRFSGRQFSNSRSEMNVSTLELGDSALYLCASSWDRGDEKLFFGSGTQLSVL.

This chain links TRBV19 with TRBJ2-7; a weak D match, TRBD2 (6 bases). Germline V gene lookup returns CDR1 LNHDA and CDR2 SQIVND (reference sequence). Trimming took 6 bases from V and 2 from J, leaving 17 bases between them. This CDR3 contains 15 residues. The CDR3 here is CASRTSTQETYEQYF. Here the CDR3 DNA reads TGTGCCAGTAGGACTAGTACGCAGGAGACCTACGAGCAGTACTTC.

Here the CDR3 DNA reads TGTGCCAGCAGTTTATCTACAGCCACTGAAGCTTTCTTT. Encoded protein: CASSLSTATEAFF. The chain employs TRBV27 and TRBJ1-1; the D is unclear. Trimming took 0 bases from V and 4 from J, leaving 6 bases between them. The CDR3 is 13 residues long. Germline CDR1 MNHEY, CDR2 SMNVEV (reference sequence).

J is TRBJ1-1 and V is TRBV3-1 (or the pseudogene TRBV3-2); D gene ambiguous. Germline V gene lookup returns CDR1 LGHDT and CDR2 YNNKEL (reference sequence). The CDR3 runs to 14 residues. The V and J ends lost 0 bases and 0 bases respectively, with 5 bases between them. The CDR3 loop reads CASSQDEVNTEAFF. The CDR3 coding sequence is TGTGCCAGCAGCCAAGATGAGGTGAACACTGAAGCTTTCTTT.

V usage is TRBV7-8 and J usage is TRBJ2-1, with 7 bases identical to TRBD1. Germline V CDR1 and CDR2: SGHVS, FQNEAQ. J was trimmed by 10 bases and V by 5 bases; bases with no gene match: 14. The CDR3 extends over 15 amino acids. For the CDR3, the DNA is TGTGCCAGCAGCCCACAGGGGAACCAGGTAGGGGAGCAGTTCTTC. Its translation is CASSPQGNQVGEQFF.

V gene TRBV4-1 combines with J gene TRBJ2-7; D gene unclear. Germline CDR1 and CDR2: MGHRA and YSYEKL. V lost 0 bases, J lost 3 bases, and 15 bases lay in between. The length of the CDR3 is 16 residues. The CDR3 sequence: CASSQELSLRRYEQYF. The CDR3 nucleotides are TGCGCCAGCAGCCAAGAACTAAGTTTAAGACGCTACGAGCAGTACTTC.

This chain uses TRBV11-2 with TRBJ2-3; D is uncertain. The V end was cut by 0 bases, the J end by 4 bases, with 23 bases between. Germline CDR1 reads SGHAT; CDR2 reads FQNNGV. The CDR3 has 19 amino acids. The CDR3 DNA sequence: TGTGCCAGCAGCTTAGATCCCCGGGTTCCCGGTATGACTTCAGATACGCAGTATTTT. It specifies CASSLDPRVPGMTSDTQYF.

The chain combines TRBV30 with TRBJ2-2; 9 nucleotides match TRBD2. Trimming took 3 bases from V and 3 from J; bases not matched to a gene: 17. This CDR3 is built from 19 residues. Looked up from germline, CDR1 is GTSNPN and CDR2 is SVGIG (reference sequence). Here the CDR3 DNA reads TGTGCCTGGAGCCTCAGGTTATCCGGCGGGAGGGCCGACACCGGGGAGCTGTTTTTT. Translated, it gives CAWSLRLSGGRADTGELFF.

This chain joins TRBV7-3 and TRBJ2-5; TRBD1 matches 8 bases. V trimming: 1 base; J trimming: 5 bases; junction bases outside the gene matches: 9. This CDR3 comprises 16 residues. In germline, CDR1 is SGHTA, CDR2 FQGTGA. Here the CDR3 DNA reads TGTGCCAGCAGCTTAAATCCAGGGGGCGGTTTGGAGACCCAGTACTTC. Protein product: CASSLNPGGGLETQYF.

The rearrangement uses TRBV15 and TRBJ2-7; possible D gene TRBD1, 5 bases. Germline-derived CDR1 and CDR2 are LNHNV and YYDKDF (reference sequence). Deletions cut 0 bases from V and 4 bases from J, with 13 bases between. This CDR3 comprises 15 residues. The CDR3 coding sequence is TGTGCCACCAGCAGAGATGAGCAGGGTTCGTACGAGCAGTACTTC. It translates to CATSRDEQGSYEQYF.